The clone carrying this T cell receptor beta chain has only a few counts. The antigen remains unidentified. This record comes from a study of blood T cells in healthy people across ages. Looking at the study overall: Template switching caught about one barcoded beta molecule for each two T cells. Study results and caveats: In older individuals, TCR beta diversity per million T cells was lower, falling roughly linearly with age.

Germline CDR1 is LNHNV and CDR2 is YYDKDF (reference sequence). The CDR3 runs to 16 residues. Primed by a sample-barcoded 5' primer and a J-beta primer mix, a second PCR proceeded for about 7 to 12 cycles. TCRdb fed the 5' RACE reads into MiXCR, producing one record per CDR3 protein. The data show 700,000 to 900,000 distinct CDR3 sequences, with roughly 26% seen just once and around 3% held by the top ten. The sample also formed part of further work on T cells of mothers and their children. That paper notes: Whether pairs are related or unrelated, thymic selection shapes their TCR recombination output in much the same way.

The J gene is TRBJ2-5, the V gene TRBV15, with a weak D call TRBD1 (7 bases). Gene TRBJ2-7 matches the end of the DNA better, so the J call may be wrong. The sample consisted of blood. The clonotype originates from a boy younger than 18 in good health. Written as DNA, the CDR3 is TGTGCCACCAGCACTAGGTCAGGGGGGACCCCTTACGAGCAGTACTTC. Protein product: CATSTRSGGTPYEQYF.